This T cell receptor beta chain is from a study of blood T cell repertoires in COVID-19. Background on the study: The study drew acute and convalescent COVID-19 samples from the United States, Italy and Spain.

As handled by the study authors: Using reference gene primer amplification, nucleated cell counts were estimated. Clones were sequenced by immunoSEQ multiplex PCR, and TCRdb holds only the in-frame ones, with some missing. The V and J calls and clone size are taken from that table; D and trimming were inferred from the DNA. The sample includes approximately 150,000 clones, 75% to 85% of them seen just once. CDR1 and CDR2 (germline): LGHNT, FRNRAP. This CDR3 is 14 amino acids long. With 3 bases clipped from V and 7 bases from J, the junction kept 5 bases outside the gene matches. The sequence came from a man in his sixties with active or convalescent COVID-19. Specimen: peripheral blood. The chain employs TRBV12-5 and TRBJ2-7; 11 nucleotides match TRBD2. CDR3 in DNA: TGTGCTAGTGGTTTCCCGACTAGCGGGGCGGAGCAGTACGTC. The encoded protein is CASGFPTSGAEQYV.